This T cell receptor beta chain was observed in a study of molecular identifiers for immune sequencing clone quantification. Study-level results: Shared barcodes on identical TCR molecules could underestimate the sizes of highly expanded clones.

TCRdb reanalysed the PCR reads using MiXCR and keeps one entry per CDR3 protein. The sample includes roughly 630,000 distinct CDR3 sequences, about 25% of them seen just once. The CDR3 consists of 13 residues. V gave up 8 bases and J gave up 0 bases, with 10 bases separating them. Germline lookup yields CDR1 SEHNR and CDR2 FQNEAQ (reference sequence). Ten or more counts support this clonotype. Its antigen is undetermined. V usage is TRBV7-9 and J usage is TRBJ2-5; D is possibly TRBD2 (6 bases). The clonotype originates from a human donor in good health. Some libraries in this study had Jurkat cell RNA spiked in. The sequenced sample consisted of naive CD8+ T cells from blood, with Jurkat cell RNA spiked in. The subset denotes: FACS-sorted CD8+CD4-CCR7+CD45RA+ naive T cells. DNA for the CDR3: TGTGCCAGCCAGCTAGCGAACCAAGAGACCCAGTACTTC. The encoded protein is CASQLANQETQYF.